This entry lists 25 T cell receptor beta chains sequenced from one sample in a study of response to subunit inactivated influenza vaccine. TCRdb independently ran MiXCR on the RT-PCR reads; one entry per CDR3 protein. The data show about 520,000 distinct CDR3 sequences, 6.5% to 8% seen once. The material sequenced was PBMCs from blood, taken less than 25 months after vaccination. The receptor set was obtained from a man in his fifties or sixties who received an inactivated influenza vaccine.

Only a few counts were recorded for this clonotype. This sequence joins TRBV7-8 and TRBJ2-1; no firm D call. CDR1 is SGHVS and CDR2 is FQNEAQ in the germline V gene. This CDR3 spans 14 amino acids. V lost 4 bases and J lost 8, with 15 bases in between. The CDR3 coding sequence is TGTGCCAGCAGCTCCCGGCCCAGTACCGATGAGCAGTTCTTC. Amino acid sequence: CASSSRPSTDEQFF.

This clonotype has at least ten counts. This chain connects TRBV5-1 to TRBJ2-7; D gene uncertain. Between the trimmed V and J ends, which lost 3 bases and 3 bases, there was a span of 7 bases. The length of the CDR3 is 12 residues. The germline gives CDR1 SGHRS, CDR2 YFSETQ. This chain's CDR3 is CASSSGNYEQYF. The CDR3 bases are TGCGCCAGCAGCTCGGGCAACTACGAGCAGTACTTC.

The V and J genes are TRBV5-5 and TRBJ2-2; 9 nucleotides align to TRBD1. The CDR3 spans 16 residues. The V segment lost 5 bases and the J segment 6 bases; nucleotides outside the gene matches: 11. Germline loops: CDR1 SGHKS, CDR2 YYEKEE (reference sequence). DNA of the CDR3: TGTGCCAGCAGAGATAGACGGGACAGGGAGGCCGGGGAGCTGTTTTTT. Its translation is CASRDRRDREAGELFF.

The V call is TRBV18, the J call TRBJ2-2; 12 nucleotides line up with TRBD2. V shed 3 bases and J 7 bases; nucleotides not matched to a gene: 3. The CDR3 is made up of 15 amino acids. Looked up from germline, CDR1 is KGHSH and CDR2 is LQKENI. CDR3 sequence (DNA): TGTGCCAGCTCACCTGGACTAGCGGGACTCGGGGAGCTGTTTTTT. Translation gives CASSPGLAGLGELFF.

The chain carries TRBV27 and TRBJ2-1; 10 bases fit TRBD2. The trim removed 7 bases at V and 4 bases at J, leaving 16 bases unmatched. This CDR3 region has 18 residues. Germline values: CDR1 MNHEY, CDR2 SMNVEV (reference sequence). CDR3 in DNA: TGTGCCAGCATACGGCTAGCGGGGGCCACCCGAGCATACAATGAGCAGTTCTTC. Residues: CASIRLAGATRAYNEQFF.

J is TRBJ2-1 and V is TRBV4-1; the D gene is possibly TRBD1 (6 bases). The V and J ends lost 6 bases and 4 bases respectively, with 16 bases between them. The CDR3 contains 15 residues. CDR1 is MGHRA and CDR2 is YSYEKL in the germline V gene. The CDR3: CASSPQGNPYNEQFF. Written as DNA, the CDR3 is TGCGCCAGCAGTCCACAGGGAAACCCGTACAATGAGCAGTTCTTC.

In its sample, this clonotype was seen a few times. J is TRBJ1-2 and V is TRBV29-1, with D maybe TRBD1 (5 bases). The length of the CDR3 is 13 residues. With 0 bases removed from V and 2 bases from J, the gap between germline ends came to 7 bases. Germline CDR1 is SQVTM and CDR2 is ANQGSEA. The CDR3 DNA reads TGCAGCGTTGAAGATTACAGGAACTATGGCTACACCTTC. Residues: CSVEDYRNYGYTF.

This clonotype was seen a few times. As DNA, the CDR3 is TGTGCCAGCAGCGGAGGACAGGGTGGTCGTGAGCAGTACTTC. This sequence encodes CASSGGQGGREQYF. The V and J genes are TRBV9 and TRBJ2-7; 8 positions agree with TRBD1. From germline, CDR1 is SGDLS and CDR2 YYNGEE. The V and J ends lost 3 bases and 7 bases, in that order; junction bases with no gene match: 9. There are 14 residues in the CDR3.

Many counts were recorded for this clonotype. V usage is TRBV29-1 and J usage is TRBJ1-1; possible D gene TRBD1, 6 bases. This CDR3 region has 15 residues. Trimming left V 6 bases short and J 6 bases short, with 23 bases between. Germline loops: CDR1 SQVTM, CDR2 ANQGSEA. CDR3 loop: CSVNELRQGYPEAFF. CDR3 DNA sequence: TGCAGCGTCAACGAGCTTCGGCAGGGGTACCCTGAAGCTTTCTTT.

The chain combines TRBV20-1 with TRBJ2-1, with 10 bases aligning to TRBD2. The V segment lost 5 bases and the J segment 1 base; nucleotides outside the gene matches: 8. The germline V gene encodes CDR1 DFQATT and CDR2 SNEGSKA (reference sequence). The CDR3 spans 16 residues. CDR3 amino acids: CSAHESGGASYNEQFF. The CDR3 bases are TGCAGTGCTCACGAAAGCGGGGGGGCATCCTACAATGAGCAGTTCTTC.

This clonotype came up a few times. The V and J genes are TRBV4-2 and TRBJ2-6, with D perhaps matching TRBD1 (6 bases). The CDR3 extends over 17 amino acids. V was clipped by 3 bases and J by 0 bases, with 12 bases between them. Germline CDR1 and CDR2: LGHNA and YNFKEQ. The CDR3: CASSQATGSSGANVLTF. In DNA form, the CDR3 reads TGTGCCAGCAGCCAGGCTACAGGGTCCTCTGGGGCCAACGTCCTGACTTTC.

This clonotype was seen a few times. This chain uses TRBV20-1 with TRBJ2-3; perhaps TRBD1 as D (7 bases). This CDR3 region has 16 residues. With 5 bases removed from V and 2 bases from J, the gap between germline ends came to 20 bases. CDR1 is DFQATT, CDR2 SNEGSKA, per germline (reference sequence). This CDR3 reads CSASGGGGTTTDTQYF. In DNA, the CDR3 is TGCAGTGCTTCCGGAGGGGGCGGGACCACCACAGATACGCAGTATTTT.

In this sample, this clonotype turned up a few times. The chain has TRBV19 and TRBJ2-7; D is ambiguous. The CDR3 consists of 14 residues. Germline values: CDR1 LNHDA, CDR2 SQIVND (reference sequence). V lost 2 bases and J lost 0, with 8 bases in between. CDR3 DNA sequence: TGTGCCAGTAGTATATCCAGGTTCTCCTACGAGCAGTACTTC. Its protein is CASSISRFSYEQYF.

A few counts support this clonotype. The chain combines TRBV7-2 with TRBJ2-7, with D possibly TRBD1 on 6 matching bases. The CDR3 is 14 residues long. The germline V gene has CDR1 SGHTA and CDR2 FQGNSA. With 4 bases removed from V and 5 bases from J, the gap between germline ends came to 15 bases. CDR3 sequence reads: CASSSQGIRDEQYF. The DNA for the CDR3 is TGTGCCAGCAGCTCGCAGGGGATCAGGGACGAGCAGTACTTC. Together with reference TRBV7-2 and TRBJ2-7, the CDR3 gives the full variable domain: GAGVSQSPSNKVTEKGKDVELRCDPISGHTALYWYRQSLGQGLEFLIYFQGNSAPDKSGLPSDRFSAERTGGSVSTLTIQRTQQEDSAVYLCASSSQGIRDEQYFGPGTRLTVT.

This clonotype was counted ten times or more. The chain recombines TRBV20-1 with TRBJ2-2, with D perhaps matching TRBD2 (6 bases). The CDR3 has 17 amino acids. Trimming removed 0 bases from V and 0 bases from J, with 14 bases in between. CDR1 and CDR2 from the germline V gene are DFQATT and SNEGSKA (reference sequence). The CDR3 protein is CSARDRGVPTNTGELFF. CDR3 DNA sequence: TGCAGTGCTAGAGATCGCGGGGTTCCGACGAACACCGGGGAGCTGTTTTTT.

There are a few counts of this clonotype. The V gene is TRBV6-6, the J gene TRBJ1-1; TRBD1 aligns across 8 bases. The CDR3 sequence is 12 residues long. The germline gives CDR1 MNHNY, CDR2 SVGAGI (reference sequence). V dropped 6 bases and J dropped 8; count of bases not matched to a gene: 5. The CDR3 coding sequence is TGTGCCAGCAGCCGTGGACAGGGAGAAGCTTTCTTT. Translation: CASSRGQGEAFF.

The chain is built from TRBV4-1 and TRBJ2-5, with 7 bases matching TRBD1. Germline values: CDR1 MGHRA, CDR2 YSYEKL. This CDR3 contains 16 residues. V was clipped by 3 bases and J by 0 bases; unmatched bases: 7. CDR3 region: CASSQEDRMYQETQYF. In nucleotides, the CDR3 is TGCGCCAGCAGCCAGGAGGACAGGATGTACCAAGAGACCCAGTACTTC.

This clonotype has more than one count but fewer than ten. V gene TRBV12-3 or TRBV12-4 combines with J gene TRBJ2-3, with TRBD1 matching over 9 bases. This CDR3 contains 13 residues. With 10 bases clipped from V and 4 bases from J, the junction kept 6 bases outside the gene matches. Written as DNA, the CDR3 is TGTGCCACCCGGGACAGGGCGGCAGATACGCAGTATTTT. Protein product: CATRDRAADTQYF.

This clonotype showed up just a few times. The chain employs TRBV11-3 and TRBJ2-3; 9 bases are shared with TRBD2. V dropped 3 bases and J dropped 3; count of bases not matched to a gene: 7. Germline CDR1 is SGHNT and CDR2 is YENEEA. The CDR3 covers 16 residues. The CDR3 spells CASSLGSGSRTDTQYF. CDR3 in DNA: TGTGCCAGCAGCTTGGGTAGCGGGAGTCGTACAGATACGCAGTATTTT. Based on the CDR3 plus reference TRBV11-3 and TRBJ2-3, the full variable domain is EAGVVQSPRYKIIEKKQPVAFWCNPISGHNTLYWYLQNLGQGPELLIRYENEEAVDDSQLPKDRFSAERLKGVDSTLKIQPAELGDSAVYLCASSLGSGSRTDTQYFGPGTRLTVL.

This clonotype was observed a few times. The chain joins TRBV12-3 or TRBV12-4 to TRBJ2-1; D is perhaps TRBD2 (7 bases). The CDR3 consists of 17 residues. Trimming took 3 bases from V and 5 from J, leaving 20 bases between them. The CDR3 bases are TGTGCCAGCAGTTTTAGAGGGAGGGGAGCAGGGGACAATGAGCAGTTCTTC. It yields the protein CASSFRGRGAGDNEQFF.

The chain uses TRBV9 and TRBJ2-3, with 13 bases matching TRBD2. Trimming at V came to 2 bases and at J to 0 bases, leaving 6 bases not matched to a gene. CDR3 length: 18 residues. Germline CDR1 reads SGDLS; CDR2 reads YYNGEE. CDR3 in amino acids: CASSVGLAGDPSTDTQYF. The CDR3 DNA reads TGTGCCAGCAGCGTTGGACTAGCGGGGGACCCTAGCACAGATACGCAGTATTTT.

This clonotype came up a few times. The chain uses TRBV29-1 and TRBJ2-1; 11 positions match TRBD2. The CDR3 extends over 16 amino acids. CDR1 SQVTM and CDR2 ANQGSEA come from the germline V gene. Losses at the gene ends were 7 bases for V and 0 bases for J; bases not matched to a gene: 8. The CDR3 coding sequence is TGCAGCGCTGCGGGACTAGCGGAGATCTCCTACAATGAGCAGTTCTTC. Protein: CSAAGLAEISYNEQFF.

This clonotype came up a few times. This rearrangement joins TRBV9 to TRBJ2-1; 8 bases match TRBD2. Germline values: CDR1 SGDLS, CDR2 YYNGEE. The CDR3 runs to 18 residues. Trimming took 3 bases from V and 1 from J; bases not matched to a gene: 12. CDR3 coding DNA: TGTGCCAGCAGCGCCCTAGGACTAGCTCGGGATTCCTACAATGAGCAGTTCTTC. It translates to CASSALGLARDSYNEQFF.

This chain joins TRBV27 and TRBJ1-3, with unresolved D. This CDR3 has 16 amino acids. The germline V and J ends were trimmed by 5 bases and 4 bases, with 18 bases remaining between them. From germline, CDR1 is MNHEY and CDR2 SMNVEV (reference sequence). This CDR3 is CASSVGRAAGGNTIYF. The CDR3 coding sequence is TGTGCCAGCAGTGTCGGTCGGGCCGCGGGGGGAAACACCATATATTTT.

V and J are TRBV20-1 and TRBJ2-6; unclear D gene. Germline loops: CDR1 DFQATT, CDR2 SNEGSKA (reference sequence). The CDR3 extends over 14 amino acids. Trimming stripped 2 bases from V and 0 bases from J, with 5 bases between. CDR3: CSARSSSGANVLTF. Written as DNA, the CDR3 is TGCAGTGCTAGATCTAGCTCTGGGGCCAACGTCCTGACTTTC.